Detailed here is one T cell receptor beta chain. Its target is unknown. At one end the junction does not follow the germline gene, possibly because of a read error. Sequencing used immunoSEQ multiplex PCR; TCRdb keeps in-frame clones, though not all of them. Of 25,000 to 30,000 clones listed, approximately 80% were seen once; the top ten hold about a quarter. The CDR3 extends over 15 amino acids. Looked up from germline, CDR1 is SNHLY and CDR2 is FYNNEI. This entry comes from a study of OX40 agonist ivuxolimab in advanced cancers. Points from the study as a whole: Some nonresponders also had low normalized T-cell clonal expansion. Averaging showed that CD8+ T cells had more expanded clones than CD4+ did.

This receptor was obtained from an adult with an advanced solid tumor such as melanoma, head and neck, liver or kidney cancer. The sequenced sample was CD4+ or CD8+ T cells sorted from blood, obtained in a trial of the OX40 agonist ivuxolimab. This chain connects TRBV2 to TRBJ2-3, with 9 bases aligning to TRBD2. The CDR3 coding sequence is TGTGCCAGCAGTAAAGCGGGGGGCAGGTCAGATACGCAGTATTTT. Translation: CASSKAGGRSDTQYF.